This T cell receptor (beta chain) emerged from a study of blood T cell repertoires in COVID-19 (dated by TCRdb to 2020 to 2022). Study-level background: The collaborator samples originated in the United States, Italy and Spain and spanned the acute and convalescent phases of COVID-19. The repertoires were made available in a free public database intended to serve as a resource for research on the immune response to SARS-CoV-2. Sample metadata almost always included a de-identified subject ID, COVID-19 status, age in years and sex. The samples were drawn from two sources: the first 160 participants of the ongoing ImmuneRACE study, and over 950 subjects contributed by 6 global collaborators. Subjects who had been exposed to COVID-19, were actively infected with it, or had recovered from it provided the deeply sampled blood TCRbeta repertoires that made up the dataset. HLA class I and class II types, where available, came from metadata supplied by the sample provider rather than from assay-based typing. The prospective study material was composed of cDNA or gDNA derived from T cells, B-cell-depleted T cells, or PBMCs. The full study reports these points: How much clinical and demographic metadata was included differed by source and by participant, and the metadata was provided uncurated.

TCRbeta CDR3 regions were amplified from genomic DNA using the immunoSEQ Assay, a bias-controlled multiplex PCR. For the original study's pipeline: Within the assay, amplification of reference gene primers was used to estimate how many nucleated cells each sample contained. To quantify the absolute abundance of each unique TCRbeta CDR3 rearrangement, sequence reads were collapsed and filtered. For each sample, productive Simpson clonality was calculated as the square root of Simpson's diversity index across productive rearrangements. This immuneACCESS table, as held by TCRdb, lists in-frame sequences with V and J called but not all clones. Of the missing ones, under half trace to an unresolved V gene in checked studies; the others have no known cause. The V and J calls and clone size were taken over from that table, and D and trimming were inferred from the DNA. In all, the sample holds hundreds of thousands of clones, and about 88% of those were seen once. In total, the top ten clones hold about 12% of the sample.

Points on this clone: Its antigen remains undetermined. No much larger clonotype is one base removed from it; base qualities were not supplied.

One collaborating source in Seattle enrolled patients during active infection and followed them longitudinally through the course of disease. Each collaborating institution followed its own protocols to collect whole blood in K2EDTA tubes. For TCRbeta analysis, collaborators shipped samples as frozen whole blood, isolated PBMCs, or DNA extracted from either of those sample types. The sample consisted of peripheral blood. The TCR sequence derives from a woman between 65 and 79 years old with COVID-19, enrolled during active disease.

The DNA sequence reads TGTGCCAGCCGGGGGAGAGGGGTCAACACTGAAGCTTTCTTT. It encodes CASRGRGVNTEAFF. Recombination connected TRBV19 to TRBJ1-1; TRBD1 could be the D gene, as 5 bases match. Between the V and J ends, shortened by 9 bases and 2 bases respectively, the junction contains 16 bases. CDR1 and CDR2, looked up from the germline V gene (reference sequence), are LNHDA and SQIVND. Spanning cysteine to phenylalanine, the CDR3 consists of 14 amino acids. Kept here is only the CDR3 DNA, which spans 42 bases and is read in frame from base 1.